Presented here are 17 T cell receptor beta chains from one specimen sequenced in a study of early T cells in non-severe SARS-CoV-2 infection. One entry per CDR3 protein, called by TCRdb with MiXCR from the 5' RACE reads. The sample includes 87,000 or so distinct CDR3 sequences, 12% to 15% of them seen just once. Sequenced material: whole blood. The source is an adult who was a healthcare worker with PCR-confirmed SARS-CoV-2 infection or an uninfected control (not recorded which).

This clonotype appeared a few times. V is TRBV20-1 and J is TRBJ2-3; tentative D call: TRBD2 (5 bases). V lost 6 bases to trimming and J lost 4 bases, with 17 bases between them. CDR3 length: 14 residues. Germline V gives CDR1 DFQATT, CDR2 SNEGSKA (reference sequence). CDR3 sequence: CSALRENKADTQYF. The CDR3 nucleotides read TGCAGTGCCCTAAGGGAGAATAAAGCAGATACGCAGTATTTT.

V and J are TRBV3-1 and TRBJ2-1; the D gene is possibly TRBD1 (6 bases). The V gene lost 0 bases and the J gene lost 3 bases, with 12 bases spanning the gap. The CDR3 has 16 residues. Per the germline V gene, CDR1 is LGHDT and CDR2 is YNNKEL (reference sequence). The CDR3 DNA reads TGTGCCAGCAGCCAAGAAGGCAGGGGCGACTACAATGAGCAGTTCTTC. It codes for CASSQEGRGDYNEQFF.

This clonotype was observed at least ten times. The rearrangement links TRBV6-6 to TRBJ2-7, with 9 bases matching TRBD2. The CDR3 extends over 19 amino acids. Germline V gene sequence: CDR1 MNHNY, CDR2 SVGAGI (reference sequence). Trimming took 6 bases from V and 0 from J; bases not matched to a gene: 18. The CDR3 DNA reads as TGTGCCAGCAGATCAGAGCGGGGGGCTTCTTTCGTAAGCTCCTACGAGCAGTACTTC. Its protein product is CASRSERGASFVSSYEQYF.

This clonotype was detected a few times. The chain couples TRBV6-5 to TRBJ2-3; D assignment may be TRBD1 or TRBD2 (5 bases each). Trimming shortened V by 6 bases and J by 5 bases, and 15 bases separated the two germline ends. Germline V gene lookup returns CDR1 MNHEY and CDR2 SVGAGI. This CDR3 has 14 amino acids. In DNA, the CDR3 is TGTGCCAGCAGACGGGACGGCCGGCTAGATACGCAGTATTTT. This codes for CASRRDGRLDTQYF.

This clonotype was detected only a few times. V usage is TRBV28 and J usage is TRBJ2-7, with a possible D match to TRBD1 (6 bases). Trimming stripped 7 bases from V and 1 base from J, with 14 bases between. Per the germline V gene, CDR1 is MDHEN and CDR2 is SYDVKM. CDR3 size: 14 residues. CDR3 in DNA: TGTGCCAGCAAATTGCGACAGGTTTCCTACGAGCAGTACTTC. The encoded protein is CASKLRQVSYEQYF.

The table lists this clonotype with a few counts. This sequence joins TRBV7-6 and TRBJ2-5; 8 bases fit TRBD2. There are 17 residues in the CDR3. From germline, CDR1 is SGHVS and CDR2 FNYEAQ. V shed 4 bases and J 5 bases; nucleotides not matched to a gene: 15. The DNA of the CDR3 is TGTGCCAGCAGCTCTACCCCCCCGGGACTAGTCGCTGAGACCCAGTACTTC. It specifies CASSSTPPGLVAETQYF.

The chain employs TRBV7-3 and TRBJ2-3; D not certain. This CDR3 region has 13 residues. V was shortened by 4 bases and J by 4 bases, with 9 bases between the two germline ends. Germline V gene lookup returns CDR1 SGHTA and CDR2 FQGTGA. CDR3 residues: CASSSPTADTQYF. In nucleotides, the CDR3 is TGTGCCAGCAGCTCCCCCACGGCAGATACGCAGTATTTT.

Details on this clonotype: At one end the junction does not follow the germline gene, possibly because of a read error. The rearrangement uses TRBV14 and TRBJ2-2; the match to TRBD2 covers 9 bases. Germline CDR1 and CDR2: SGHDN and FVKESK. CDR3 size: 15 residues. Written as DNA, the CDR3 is TGTGCCGGCAGCCAAACTAGCGGGCCCACCGGGGAGCTGTTTTTT. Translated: CAGSQTSGPTGELFF.

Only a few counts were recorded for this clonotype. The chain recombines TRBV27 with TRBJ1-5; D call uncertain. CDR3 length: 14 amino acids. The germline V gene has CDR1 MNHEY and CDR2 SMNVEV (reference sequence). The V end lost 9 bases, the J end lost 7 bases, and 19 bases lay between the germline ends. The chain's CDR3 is CASLQVPGMQPQHF. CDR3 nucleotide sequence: TGTGCCAGTCTCCAGGTCCCCGGGATGCAGCCCCAGCATTTT.

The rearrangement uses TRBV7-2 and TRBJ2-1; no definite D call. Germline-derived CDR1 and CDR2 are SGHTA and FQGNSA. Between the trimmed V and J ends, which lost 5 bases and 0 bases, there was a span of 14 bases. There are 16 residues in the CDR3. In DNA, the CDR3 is TGTGCCAGCAGCCCGCGCCGGGTGAGCTCCTACAATGAGCAGTTCTTC. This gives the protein CASSPRRVSSYNEQFF.

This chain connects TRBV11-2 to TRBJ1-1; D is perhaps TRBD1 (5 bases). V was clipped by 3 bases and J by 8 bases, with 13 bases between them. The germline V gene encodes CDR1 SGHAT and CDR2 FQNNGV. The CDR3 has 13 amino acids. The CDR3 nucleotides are TGTGCCAGCAGCTTGGCCCGGACACGAGAAGCTTTCTTT. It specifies CASSLARTREAFF.

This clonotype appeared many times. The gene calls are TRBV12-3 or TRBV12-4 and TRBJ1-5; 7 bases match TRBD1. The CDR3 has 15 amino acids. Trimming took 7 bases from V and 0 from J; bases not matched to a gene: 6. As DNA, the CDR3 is TGTGCCAGCACCTCGGACAGGACTAGCAATCAGCCCCAGCATTTT. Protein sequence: CASTSDRTSNQPQHF.

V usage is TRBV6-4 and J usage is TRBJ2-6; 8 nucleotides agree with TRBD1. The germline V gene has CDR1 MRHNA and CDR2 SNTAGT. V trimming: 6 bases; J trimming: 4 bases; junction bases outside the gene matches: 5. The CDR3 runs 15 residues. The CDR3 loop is CASRAQGDGANVLTF. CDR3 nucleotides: TGTGCCAGCAGAGCACAGGGGGACGGGGCCAACGTCCTGACTTTC.

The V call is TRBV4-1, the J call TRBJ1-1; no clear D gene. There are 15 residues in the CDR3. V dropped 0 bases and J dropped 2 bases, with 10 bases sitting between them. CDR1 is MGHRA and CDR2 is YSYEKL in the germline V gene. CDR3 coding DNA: TGCGCCAGCAGCCAAGATATCCGTGGCAACACTGAAGCTTTCTTT. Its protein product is CASSQDIRGNTEAFF.

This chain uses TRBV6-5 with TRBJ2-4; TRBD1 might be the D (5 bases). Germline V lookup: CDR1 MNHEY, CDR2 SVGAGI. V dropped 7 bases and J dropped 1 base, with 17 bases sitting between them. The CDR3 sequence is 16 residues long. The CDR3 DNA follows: TGTGCCAGCACCATCATCAGGGTCTGGGCCAAAAACATTCAGTACTTC. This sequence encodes CASTIIRVWAKNIQYF.

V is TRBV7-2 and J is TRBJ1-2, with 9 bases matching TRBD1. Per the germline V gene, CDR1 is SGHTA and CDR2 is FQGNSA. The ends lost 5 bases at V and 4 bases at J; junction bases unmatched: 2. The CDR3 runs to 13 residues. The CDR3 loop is CASSPTGGYGYTF. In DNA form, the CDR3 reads TGTGCCAGCAGCCCGACAGGGGGCTATGGCTACACCTTC. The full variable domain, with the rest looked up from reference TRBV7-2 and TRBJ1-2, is GAGVSQSPSNKVTEKGKDVELRCDPISGHTALYWYRQSLGQGLEFLIYFQGNSAPDKSGLPSDRFSAERTGGSVSTLTIQRTQQEDSAVYLCASSPTGGYGYTFGSGTRLTVV.

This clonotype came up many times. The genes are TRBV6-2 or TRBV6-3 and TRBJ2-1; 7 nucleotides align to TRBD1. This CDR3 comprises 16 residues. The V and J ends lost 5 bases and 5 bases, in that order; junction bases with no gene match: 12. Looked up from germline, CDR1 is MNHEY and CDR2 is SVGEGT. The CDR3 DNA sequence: TGTGCCAGCAGTAAGTCAGGGGGTCTGAGGGACAATGAGCAGTTCTTC. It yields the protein CASSKSGGLRDNEQFF.